One sample yielded the 27 T cell receptor beta chains listed below, sequenced in a study of Ad26.COV2.S vaccination and SARS-CoV-2 variants. Documented treatment: roughly 20 received Ad26.COV2.S at low or high dose, single or two shots; 5 received placebo; per-sample allocation not given. Sampling happened 63 days after the first vaccine or placebo injection. Using immunoSEQ multiplex PCR, the repertoire was profiled, and TCRdb retains in-frame clones only, with some absent. The sample lists 350,000 to 400,000 clones, about 88% occurring once. The sequencing used peripheral blood, collected in a trial of Ad26.COV2.S vaccine versus placebo. The receptors come from a person between 18 and 59 years old who received the Ad26.COV2.S COVID-19 vaccine or a placebo.

V and J are TRBV27 and TRBJ2-1, with 8 bases fitting TRBD2. V lost 6 bases, J lost 8 bases, and 9 bases stayed unmatched. This CDR3 is 14 amino acids long. Germline V gene lookup returns CDR1 MNHEY and CDR2 SMNVEV (reference sequence). Written as DNA, the CDR3 is TGTGCCAGCAGCCGGGGGGGGTTTCCACATGAGCAGTTCTTC. Its translation is CASSRGGFPHEQFF.

On this clone: The sample carries other DNA sequences with the same CDR3. The chain is built from TRBV7-8 and TRBJ1-5; D gene ambiguous. CDR1 and CDR2 (germline): SGHVS, FQNEAQ. The CDR3 spans 12 residues. V gave up 8 bases and J gave up 2 bases, with 7 bases separating them. CDR3 sequence: CASGGGNQPQHF. CDR3 coding DNA: TGTGCCAGCGGCGGGGGCAATCAGCCCCAGCATTTT.

The V gene is TRBV3-1 (or the pseudogene TRBV3-2), the J gene TRBJ2-7; 9 bases line up with TRBD1. V shed 4 bases and J 2 bases; nucleotides not matched to a gene: 12. The CDR3 totals 17 residues. Germline V gives CDR1 LGHDT, CDR2 YNNKEL (reference sequence). The CDR3 loop is CASSRRTQDRGAYEQYF. The DNA for the CDR3 is TGTGCCAGCAGCCGAAGAACCCAGGACAGGGGCGCCTACGAGCAGTACTTC.

The genes are TRBV4-1 and TRBJ1-5; TRBD1 agrees at 8 bases. V was clipped by 3 bases and J by 4 bases; unmatched bases: 2. CDR1 and CDR2 (germline): MGHRA, YSYEKL. The CDR3 sequence is 14 residues long. The CDR3 sequence is CASSQTGDNQPQHF. The CDR3, as DNA: TGCGCCAGCAGCCAGACAGGGGATAATCAGCCCCAGCATTTT.

The chain joins TRBV27 to TRBJ2-5; 8 nucleotides align to TRBD2. This CDR3 contains 15 residues. The V gene's germline CDR1 is MNHEY and CDR2 SMNVEV (reference sequence). Germline trimming cut 6 bases from V and 5 bases from J; bases unmatched to any gene: 11. The CDR3 nucleotides are TGTGCCAGCAGCCTGATCGGGGGGGGATCGGAGACCCAGTACTTC. This gives the protein CASSLIGGGSETQYF.

This clone came up a few times. This chain uses TRBV11-2 with TRBJ2-2; either TRBD1 or TRBD2 may supply D (5 bases each). This CDR3 comprises 14 residues. Per the germline V gene, CDR1 is SGHAT and CDR2 is FQNNGV. The ends were cut back, 5 bases at V and 8 bases at J, with 15 bases in the middle. DNA of the CDR3: TGTGCCAGCAGCCCAGAGGGACGCCCAGGGGAGCTGTTTTTT. As protein: CASSPEGRPGELFF.

The J gene is TRBJ2-3, the V gene TRBV6-2 or TRBV6-3; D gene unclear. Trimming removed 4 bases from V and 2 bases from J, with 4 bases in between. Germline CDR1 and CDR2: MNHEY and SVGEGT. The CDR3 is made up of 12 amino acids. The CDR3 sequence: CASSFFTDTQYF. CDR3 sequence (DNA): TGTGCCAGCAGTTTTTTCACAGATACGCAGTATTTT.

V and J are TRBV19 and TRBJ1-1; 7 bases are a match to TRBD1. The ends lost 6 bases at V and 4 bases at J; junction bases unmatched: 5. Germline values: CDR1 LNHDA, CDR2 SQIVND (reference sequence). The CDR3 has 13 amino acids. CDR3 sequence: CASSLRGGTEAFF. CDR3 coding DNA: TGTGCCAGTAGCCTCAGGGGGGGCACTGAAGCTTTCTTT.

The chain has TRBV7-9 and TRBJ2-7; unclear D gene. V was trimmed by 2 bases and J by 4 bases, leaving 12 bases between them. Germline V CDR1 and CDR2: SEHNR, FQNEAQ (reference sequence). CDR3 length equals 14 residues. CDR3 DNA: TGTGCCAGCAGCTTATCTGACCGCGAATACGAGCAGTACTTC. Its protein product is CASSLSDREYEQYF. Looking up the rest from reference TRBV7-9 and TRBJ2-7 gives the full variable domain: DTGVSQNPRHKITKRGQNVTFRCDPISEHNRLYWYRQTLGQGPEFLTYFQNEAQLEKSRLLSDRFSAERPKGSFSTLEIQRTEQGDSAMYLCASSLSDREYEQYFGPGTRLTVT.

The CDR3 bases are TGTGCCAGCAGTGAATGGGAGAGGTATGGCTATGGCTACACCTTC. It yields the protein CASSEWERYGYGYTF. The chain recombines TRBV6-1 with TRBJ1-2, with D unclear. V shed 2 bases and J shed 4 bases, with 14 bases lying between them. Germline V gene data show CDR1 as MNHNS and CDR2 as SASEGT. This CDR3 is built from 15 residues.

The chain employs TRBV5-1 and TRBJ2-7, with TRBD2 as a possible D gene (5 bases). The CDR3 contains 15 residues. Trimming removed 1 base at V and 2 bases at J, with 13 bases between. Germline values: CDR1 SGHRS, CDR2 YFSETQ. The CDR3 bases are TGCGCCAGCAGCTTGATCCGGGGAAGCGCCTACGAGCAGTACTTC. Its protein product is CASSLIRGSAYEQYF. Together with reference TRBV5-1 and TRBJ2-7, the CDR3 gives the full variable domain: KAGVTQTPRYLIKTRGQQVTLSCSPISGHRSVSWYQQTPGQGLQFLFEYFSETQRNKGNFPGRFSGRQFSNSRSEMNVSTLELGDSALYLCASSLIRGSAYEQYFGPGTRLTVT.

CDR3 loop: CASSFPLTAWGYTF. The CDR3 DNA reads as TGTGCCAGCAGCTTCCCCTTAACTGCTTGGGGCTACACCTTC. The chain carries TRBV5-5 and TRBJ1-2; no clear D. This CDR3 is built from 14 residues. Germline values: CDR1 SGHKS, CDR2 YYEKEE (reference sequence). The ends were cut back, 2 bases at V and 8 bases at J, with 16 bases in the middle.

The rearrangement uses TRBV6-5 and TRBJ2-3; tentatively, D is TRBD2 (5 bases). CDR1 is MNHEY, CDR2 SVGAGI, per germline. The V gene lost 2 bases and the J gene lost 4 bases, with 10 bases spanning the gap. This CDR3 spans 14 amino acids. CDR3 DNA sequence: TGTGCCAGCAGTTACGGCGGGCTCGCAGATACGCAGTATTTT. It yields the protein CASSYGGLADTQYF.

The J gene is TRBJ2-2, the V gene TRBV5-1; TRBD2 agrees at 11 bases. The CDR3 length is 17 residues. CDR1 is SGHRS, CDR2 YFSETQ, per germline. After removal of 0 bases from V and 6 bases from J, the junction contained 7 bases not matched to a gene. CDR3 DNA sequence: TGCGCCAGCAGCTTGGCGGCTAGCGGGGGGCCCCCCGGGGAGCTGTTTTTT. Protein product: CASSLAASGGPPGELFF.

A note on this clone: Different DNA sequences within this sample yield the same CDR3. The chain links TRBV7-9 to TRBJ1-1, with 8 positions matching TRBD1. With 5 bases clipped from V and 5 bases from J, the junction kept 7 bases outside the gene matches. The germline gives CDR1 SEHNR, CDR2 FQNEAQ (reference sequence). CDR3 length: 14 residues. Written as DNA, the CDR3 is TGTGCCAGCAGCCGAGGACAGGGTTGGACTGAAGCTTTCTTT. Translation: CASSRGQGWTEAFF.

CDR3 nucleotides: TGTGCCAGTAGTATCGTAACAGGGACGGGAAACATTCAGTACTTC. Translated, it gives CASSIVTGTGNIQYF. V is TRBV19 and J is TRBJ2-4; the D gene is possibly TRBD1 (6 bases). The CDR3 totals 15 residues. The V gene's germline CDR1 is LNHDA and CDR2 SQIVND (reference sequence). Between the trimmed V and J ends, which lost 3 bases and 6 bases, there was a span of 15 bases.

V is TRBV3-1 (or the pseudogene TRBV3-2) and J is TRBJ2-1; 8 bases match TRBD1. CDR1 LGHDT and CDR2 YNNKEL come from the germline V gene (reference sequence). The CDR3 runs 19 residues. Trimming took 4 bases from V and 2 from J; bases not matched to a gene: 16. The CDR3 region is CASSPQSWTGSGTYNEQFF. The CDR3 DNA reads as TGTGCCAGCAGCCCCCAAAGTTGGACAGGGTCGGGAACCTACAATGAGCAGTTCTTC.

V gene TRBV2 combines with J gene TRBJ2-3, with 7 bases matching TRBD2. The germline gives CDR1 SNHLY, CDR2 FYNNEI. With V trimmed by 3 bases and J by 2 bases, 8 bases remained unmatched. The length of the CDR3 is 16 residues. This CDR3 is CASSEWEGDSTDTQYF. DNA of the CDR3: TGTGCCAGCAGTGAGTGGGAGGGCGATTCCACAGATACGCAGTATTTT.

The gene calls are TRBV7-8 and TRBJ2-5, with 7 bases fitting TRBD1. V shed 3 bases, J shed 4 bases, and the junction held 14 bases outside the gene matches. Germline V lookup: CDR1 SGHVS, CDR2 FQNEAQ. This CDR3 region has 17 residues. The CDR3 loop reads CASSFQRRDRRGETQYF. CDR3 coding DNA: TGTGCCAGCAGCTTCCAGCGCCGGGACAGAAGGGGAGAGACCCAGTACTTC.

This clone was recorded once. The V gene is TRBV19, the J gene TRBJ1-1; D is perhaps TRBD1 (6 bases). Per germline, CDR1 LNHDA and CDR2 SQIVND (reference sequence). The CDR3 contains 14 residues. The V and J ends lost 2 bases and 6 bases respectively, with 13 bases between them. CDR3 coding DNA: TGTGCCAGTAGTATACGAACAGGGCCCGCTGAAGCTTTCTTT. Translated: CASSIRTGPAEAFF.

The chain uses TRBV7-8 and TRBJ1-3; D gene ambiguous. With 0 bases removed from V and 2 bases from J, the gap between germline ends came to 8 bases. CDR1 is SGHVS and CDR2 is FQNEAQ in the germline V gene. The CDR3 consists of 15 residues. The CDR3 DNA sequence: TGTGCCAGCAGCTTAGCTTCGGACCCTGGAAACACCATATATTTT. Protein product: CASSLASDPGNTIYF.

A remark on this clone: This sample also contains other DNA sequences that code for the same CDR3. V and J are TRBV30 and TRBJ2-7; D ambiguous. Germline-derived CDR1 and CDR2 are GTSNPN and SVGIG (reference sequence). The CDR3 is made up of 11 amino acids. Trimming removed 1 base from V and 1 base from J, with 2 bases in between. The CDR3 protein is CAWSGSYEQYF. The CDR3 DNA reads as TGTGCCTGGAGTGGATCCTACGAGCAGTACTTC. The variable domain in full, with the rest retrieved from reference TRBV30 and TRBJ2-7, is SQTIHQWPATLVQPVGSPLSLECTVEGTSNPNLYWYRQAAGRGLQLLFYSVGIGQISSEVPQNLSASRPQDRQFILSSKKLLLSDSGFYLCAWSGSYEQYFGPGTRLTVT.

This chain connects TRBV27 to TRBJ1-6, with 7 positions matching TRBD1. Germline assignment: CDR1 MNHEY and CDR2 SMNVEV (reference sequence). The J segment lost 9 bases and the V segment lost 3 bases, leaving 8 bases of the junction unmatched. The CDR3 runs to 15 residues. The CDR3: CASSFSTGISSPLHF. CDR3 sequence (DNA): TGTGCCAGCAGTTTCTCGACAGGGATATCTTCACCCCTCCACTTT.

The genes are TRBV29-1 and TRBJ2-7; a weak D match, TRBD2 (6 bases). This CDR3 is 14 amino acids long. V dropped 6 bases and J dropped 0 bases, with 15 bases sitting between them. Germline lookup yields CDR1 SQVTM and CDR2 ANQGSEA. For the CDR3, the DNA is TGCAGCGTAATGGGGGACTGGAGCTCCTACGAGCAGTACTTC. It specifies CSVMGDWSSYEQYF.

This chain uses TRBV3-1 (or the pseudogene TRBV3-2) with TRBJ2-2, with TRBD2 matching 8 bases. V shed 5 bases, J shed 4 bases, and the junction held 9 bases outside the gene matches. CDR1 and CDR2 from the germline V gene are LGHDT and YNNKEL (reference sequence). CDR3 length: 16 residues. The DNA for the CDR3 is TGTGCCAGCAGCAGTAAGACTAGCGTAGGCACCGGGGAGCTGTTTTTT. As protein: CASSSKTSVGTGELFF.

The chain recombines TRBV5-1 with TRBJ2-7; the D is unclear. V was pared by 4 bases and J by 2 bases, with 7 bases between. There are 12 residues in the CDR3. Germline V lookup: CDR1 SGHRS, CDR2 YFSETQ. DNA of the CDR3: TGCGCCAGCAGCAATGAGGCCTACGAGCAGTACTTC. Protein sequence: CASSNEAYEQYF.

V is TRBV10-2 and J is TRBJ1-1; a weak D match, TRBD1 (5 bases). The CDR3 loop spans 15 amino acids. Germline loops: CDR1 WSHSY, CDR2 SAAADI. V was shortened by 0 bases and J by 6 bases, with 14 bases between the two germline ends. The CDR3 spells CASSESIQGGPEAFF. CDR3 nucleotides: TGCGCCAGCAGTGAGTCTATCCAGGGTGGCCCTGAAGCTTTCTTT.